This TCR beta chain was sequenced in a study of regulatory T cells in long-lasting Graves disease. Assembly of TCR beta libraries relied on iRepertoire HTBI primers together with Arm-PCR of CDR3 regions. TCRdb used MiXCR to reprocess the multiplex PCR reads, holding one entry per CDR3 protein. Among just over 600,000 distinct CDR3 sequences listed, 15% to 20% were seen once. Trimming shortened V by 5 bases and J by 0 bases, and 4 bases separated the two germline ends. This CDR3 region has 12 residues. The germline V gene encodes CDR1 DFQATT and CDR2 SNEGSKA (reference sequence). The sample holds many counts of this clonotype. Regarding time point: newly diagnosed GD, antithyroid drugs for less than 3 months. From RNA extracted from PBMCs, the TCR library was made. The sample was also reused in another study, on T cells in Graves' hyperthyroidism and ophthalmopathy.

The source of this sequence is a woman aged 30 to 39 with Graves disease. The genes are TRBV20-1 and TRBJ2-2, with D hard to call. The sample consisted of peripheral blood mononuclear cells (PBMCs), taken at new diagnosis, from a patient treated with antithyroid drugs. The CDR3 spells CSAPTNTGELFF. In DNA, the CDR3 is TGCAGTGCTCCTACGAACACCGGGGAGCTGTTTTTT.